Following are 12 T cell receptor beta chains from one sample sequenced in a study of blood T cell repertoires in COVID-19. Assay: immunoSEQ multiplex PCR; the TCRdb copy retains only in-frame clones and omits some. The sample carries about 100,000 clones, about 86% recorded once. The sequencing sample was made of peripheral blood. All receptors derive from a man in his 60s with acute or convalescent COVID-19.

V usage is TRBV5-1 and J usage is TRBJ2-5; D gene ambiguous. This CDR3 region has 12 residues. With 1 base removed from V and 5 bases from J, the gap between germline ends came to 6 bases. CDR1 is SGHRS, CDR2 YFSETQ, per germline. The CDR3 nucleotides are TGCGCCAGCAGCTTGCATCGGGAGACCCAGTACTTC. Translation: CASSLHRETQYF.

This clone was observed once. V gene TRBV2 combines with J gene TRBJ1-1; D not resolved. The length of the CDR3 is 11 residues. Trimming pared 5 bases from V and 8 bases from J, leaving 9 bases between. Germline V gene sequence: CDR1 SNHLY, CDR2 FYNNEI. CDR3 sequence (DNA): TGTGCCAGCAGTTATCTATACGAAGCTTTCTTT. Residues: CASSYLYEAFF.

The chain uses TRBV9 and TRBJ1-1; TRBD1 matches at 7 bases. The CDR3 totals 14 residues. Looked up from germline, CDR1 is SGDLS and CDR2 is YYNGEE. The V gene end was trimmed by 0 bases and the J gene end by 6 bases; junction bases not matched to a gene: 5. Here the CDR3 reads CASSVVTGVAEAFF. The CDR3 coding sequence is TGTGCCAGCAGCGTAGTAACAGGGGTAGCTGAAGCTTTCTTT.

The chain employs TRBV4-3 and TRBJ1-1; the D gene is possibly TRBD1 (5 bases). Germline V gene data show CDR1 as LGHNA and CDR2 as YSLEER. V lost 1 base and J 4 bases, leaving 13 bases between the germline ends. The CDR3 runs 15 residues. The CDR3 region is CASSQAAGGATEAFF. CDR3 DNA sequence: TGCGCCAGCAGCCAAGCGGCAGGAGGGGCCACTGAAGCTTTCTTT.

The chain links TRBV5-1 to TRBJ2-7; the D gene is possibly TRBD2 (6 bases). The germline CDR1 and CDR2 sequences are SGHRS and YFSETQ. V was trimmed by 0 bases and J by 3 bases, leaving 13 bases between them. The CDR3 runs 15 residues. The CDR3 DNA is TGCGCCAGCAGCTTGGCGTCTAGCGAATTCTACGAGCAGTACTTC. Encoded protein: CASSLASSEFYEQYF.

The V and J genes are TRBV7-2 and TRBJ1-6; the D gene is possibly TRBD1 (5 bases). This CDR3 region has 14 residues. Per the germline V gene, CDR1 is SGHTA and CDR2 is FQGNSA. V lost 1 base and J lost 8, with 9 bases in between. The CDR3 spells CASSLGDSYSPLHF. As DNA, the CDR3 is TGTGCCAGCAGCTTAGGAGACAGCTATTCACCCCTCCACTTT. Looking up the rest from reference TRBV7-2 and TRBJ1-6 gives the full variable domain: GAGVSQSPSNKVTEKGKDVELRCDPISGHTALYWYRQSLGQGLEFLIYFQGNSAPDKSGLPSDRFSAERTGGSVSTLTIQRTQQEDSAVYLCASSLGDSYSPLHFGNGTRLTVT.

The V call is TRBV11-2, the J call TRBJ1-2, with D perhaps matching TRBD1 (5 bases). This CDR3 has 12 amino acids. Between the trimmed V and J ends, which lost 5 bases and 5 bases, there was a span of 9 bases. CDR1 is SGHAT, CDR2 FQNNGV, per germline. In DNA, the CDR3 is TGTGCCAGCAGCCGGGGGTGGTATGGCTACACCTTC. The encoded protein is CASSRGWYGYTF.

The rearrangement uses TRBV29-1 and TRBJ2-3, with TRBD1 matching 7 bases. J gave up 1 base and V 7 bases, and 8 bases lay outside the gene matches. Germline CDR1 and CDR2: SQVTM and ANQGSEA. This CDR3 is 14 amino acids long. The CDR3 sequence: CSAQAGTGTDTQYF. The CDR3 DNA sequence: TGCAGCGCCCAAGCCGGGACAGGCACAGATACGCAGTATTTT.

The chain couples TRBV19 to TRBJ2-7; the D gene is possibly TRBD1 (6 bases). Trimming took off 5 bases at V and 3 bases at J, with 14 bases between the two ends. CDR3 length: 14 amino acids. The germline V gene has CDR1 LNHDA and CDR2 SQIVND (reference sequence). The CDR3 region has the DNA TGTGCCAGTAGTCAACGAACAGGGAACTACGAGCAGTACTTC. Translated: CASSQRTGNYEQYF. Full variable domain (outside the CDR3, taken from reference TRBV19 and TRBJ2-7): DGGITQSPKYLFRKEGQNVTLSCEQNLNHDAMYWYRQDPGQGLRLIYYSQIVNDFQKGDIAEGYSVSREKKESFPLTVTSAQKNPTAFYLCASSQRTGNYEQYFGPGTRLTVT.

This clone was observed a single time. The chain couples TRBV13 to TRBJ2-2; TRBD1 aligns across 9 bases. Per germline, CDR1 PRHDT and CDR2 FYEKMQ (reference sequence). The CDR3 consists of 16 residues. J was trimmed by 1 base and V by 7 bases; bases with no gene match: 7. The CDR3 loop reads CASTIQGAQNTGELFF. The CDR3 DNA sequence: TGTGCCAGCACAATACAGGGGGCCCAGAACACCGGGGAGCTGTTTTTT.

DNA for the CDR3: TGTGCCAGCAATCGGGGAGGGCCTCTCGACACAGATACGCAGTATTTT. It translates to CASNRGGPLDTDTQYF. The chain combines TRBV5-4 with TRBJ2-3, with 7 bases fitting TRBD2. Germline CDR1 reads SGHNT; CDR2 reads YYREEE (reference sequence). The CDR3 has 16 amino acids. J lost 2 bases, V lost 6 bases, and 12 bases had no gene match.

The rearrangement joins TRBV9 to TRBJ2-3; D uncertain. V was cut by 0 bases and J by 5 bases, with 4 bases left in between. Germline CDR1 SGDLS, CDR2 YYNGEE. The CDR3 is 12 amino acids. CDR3 sequence (DNA): TGTGCCAGCAGCGTAGATCAAGATACGCAGTATTTT. This translates into CASSVDQDTQYF.